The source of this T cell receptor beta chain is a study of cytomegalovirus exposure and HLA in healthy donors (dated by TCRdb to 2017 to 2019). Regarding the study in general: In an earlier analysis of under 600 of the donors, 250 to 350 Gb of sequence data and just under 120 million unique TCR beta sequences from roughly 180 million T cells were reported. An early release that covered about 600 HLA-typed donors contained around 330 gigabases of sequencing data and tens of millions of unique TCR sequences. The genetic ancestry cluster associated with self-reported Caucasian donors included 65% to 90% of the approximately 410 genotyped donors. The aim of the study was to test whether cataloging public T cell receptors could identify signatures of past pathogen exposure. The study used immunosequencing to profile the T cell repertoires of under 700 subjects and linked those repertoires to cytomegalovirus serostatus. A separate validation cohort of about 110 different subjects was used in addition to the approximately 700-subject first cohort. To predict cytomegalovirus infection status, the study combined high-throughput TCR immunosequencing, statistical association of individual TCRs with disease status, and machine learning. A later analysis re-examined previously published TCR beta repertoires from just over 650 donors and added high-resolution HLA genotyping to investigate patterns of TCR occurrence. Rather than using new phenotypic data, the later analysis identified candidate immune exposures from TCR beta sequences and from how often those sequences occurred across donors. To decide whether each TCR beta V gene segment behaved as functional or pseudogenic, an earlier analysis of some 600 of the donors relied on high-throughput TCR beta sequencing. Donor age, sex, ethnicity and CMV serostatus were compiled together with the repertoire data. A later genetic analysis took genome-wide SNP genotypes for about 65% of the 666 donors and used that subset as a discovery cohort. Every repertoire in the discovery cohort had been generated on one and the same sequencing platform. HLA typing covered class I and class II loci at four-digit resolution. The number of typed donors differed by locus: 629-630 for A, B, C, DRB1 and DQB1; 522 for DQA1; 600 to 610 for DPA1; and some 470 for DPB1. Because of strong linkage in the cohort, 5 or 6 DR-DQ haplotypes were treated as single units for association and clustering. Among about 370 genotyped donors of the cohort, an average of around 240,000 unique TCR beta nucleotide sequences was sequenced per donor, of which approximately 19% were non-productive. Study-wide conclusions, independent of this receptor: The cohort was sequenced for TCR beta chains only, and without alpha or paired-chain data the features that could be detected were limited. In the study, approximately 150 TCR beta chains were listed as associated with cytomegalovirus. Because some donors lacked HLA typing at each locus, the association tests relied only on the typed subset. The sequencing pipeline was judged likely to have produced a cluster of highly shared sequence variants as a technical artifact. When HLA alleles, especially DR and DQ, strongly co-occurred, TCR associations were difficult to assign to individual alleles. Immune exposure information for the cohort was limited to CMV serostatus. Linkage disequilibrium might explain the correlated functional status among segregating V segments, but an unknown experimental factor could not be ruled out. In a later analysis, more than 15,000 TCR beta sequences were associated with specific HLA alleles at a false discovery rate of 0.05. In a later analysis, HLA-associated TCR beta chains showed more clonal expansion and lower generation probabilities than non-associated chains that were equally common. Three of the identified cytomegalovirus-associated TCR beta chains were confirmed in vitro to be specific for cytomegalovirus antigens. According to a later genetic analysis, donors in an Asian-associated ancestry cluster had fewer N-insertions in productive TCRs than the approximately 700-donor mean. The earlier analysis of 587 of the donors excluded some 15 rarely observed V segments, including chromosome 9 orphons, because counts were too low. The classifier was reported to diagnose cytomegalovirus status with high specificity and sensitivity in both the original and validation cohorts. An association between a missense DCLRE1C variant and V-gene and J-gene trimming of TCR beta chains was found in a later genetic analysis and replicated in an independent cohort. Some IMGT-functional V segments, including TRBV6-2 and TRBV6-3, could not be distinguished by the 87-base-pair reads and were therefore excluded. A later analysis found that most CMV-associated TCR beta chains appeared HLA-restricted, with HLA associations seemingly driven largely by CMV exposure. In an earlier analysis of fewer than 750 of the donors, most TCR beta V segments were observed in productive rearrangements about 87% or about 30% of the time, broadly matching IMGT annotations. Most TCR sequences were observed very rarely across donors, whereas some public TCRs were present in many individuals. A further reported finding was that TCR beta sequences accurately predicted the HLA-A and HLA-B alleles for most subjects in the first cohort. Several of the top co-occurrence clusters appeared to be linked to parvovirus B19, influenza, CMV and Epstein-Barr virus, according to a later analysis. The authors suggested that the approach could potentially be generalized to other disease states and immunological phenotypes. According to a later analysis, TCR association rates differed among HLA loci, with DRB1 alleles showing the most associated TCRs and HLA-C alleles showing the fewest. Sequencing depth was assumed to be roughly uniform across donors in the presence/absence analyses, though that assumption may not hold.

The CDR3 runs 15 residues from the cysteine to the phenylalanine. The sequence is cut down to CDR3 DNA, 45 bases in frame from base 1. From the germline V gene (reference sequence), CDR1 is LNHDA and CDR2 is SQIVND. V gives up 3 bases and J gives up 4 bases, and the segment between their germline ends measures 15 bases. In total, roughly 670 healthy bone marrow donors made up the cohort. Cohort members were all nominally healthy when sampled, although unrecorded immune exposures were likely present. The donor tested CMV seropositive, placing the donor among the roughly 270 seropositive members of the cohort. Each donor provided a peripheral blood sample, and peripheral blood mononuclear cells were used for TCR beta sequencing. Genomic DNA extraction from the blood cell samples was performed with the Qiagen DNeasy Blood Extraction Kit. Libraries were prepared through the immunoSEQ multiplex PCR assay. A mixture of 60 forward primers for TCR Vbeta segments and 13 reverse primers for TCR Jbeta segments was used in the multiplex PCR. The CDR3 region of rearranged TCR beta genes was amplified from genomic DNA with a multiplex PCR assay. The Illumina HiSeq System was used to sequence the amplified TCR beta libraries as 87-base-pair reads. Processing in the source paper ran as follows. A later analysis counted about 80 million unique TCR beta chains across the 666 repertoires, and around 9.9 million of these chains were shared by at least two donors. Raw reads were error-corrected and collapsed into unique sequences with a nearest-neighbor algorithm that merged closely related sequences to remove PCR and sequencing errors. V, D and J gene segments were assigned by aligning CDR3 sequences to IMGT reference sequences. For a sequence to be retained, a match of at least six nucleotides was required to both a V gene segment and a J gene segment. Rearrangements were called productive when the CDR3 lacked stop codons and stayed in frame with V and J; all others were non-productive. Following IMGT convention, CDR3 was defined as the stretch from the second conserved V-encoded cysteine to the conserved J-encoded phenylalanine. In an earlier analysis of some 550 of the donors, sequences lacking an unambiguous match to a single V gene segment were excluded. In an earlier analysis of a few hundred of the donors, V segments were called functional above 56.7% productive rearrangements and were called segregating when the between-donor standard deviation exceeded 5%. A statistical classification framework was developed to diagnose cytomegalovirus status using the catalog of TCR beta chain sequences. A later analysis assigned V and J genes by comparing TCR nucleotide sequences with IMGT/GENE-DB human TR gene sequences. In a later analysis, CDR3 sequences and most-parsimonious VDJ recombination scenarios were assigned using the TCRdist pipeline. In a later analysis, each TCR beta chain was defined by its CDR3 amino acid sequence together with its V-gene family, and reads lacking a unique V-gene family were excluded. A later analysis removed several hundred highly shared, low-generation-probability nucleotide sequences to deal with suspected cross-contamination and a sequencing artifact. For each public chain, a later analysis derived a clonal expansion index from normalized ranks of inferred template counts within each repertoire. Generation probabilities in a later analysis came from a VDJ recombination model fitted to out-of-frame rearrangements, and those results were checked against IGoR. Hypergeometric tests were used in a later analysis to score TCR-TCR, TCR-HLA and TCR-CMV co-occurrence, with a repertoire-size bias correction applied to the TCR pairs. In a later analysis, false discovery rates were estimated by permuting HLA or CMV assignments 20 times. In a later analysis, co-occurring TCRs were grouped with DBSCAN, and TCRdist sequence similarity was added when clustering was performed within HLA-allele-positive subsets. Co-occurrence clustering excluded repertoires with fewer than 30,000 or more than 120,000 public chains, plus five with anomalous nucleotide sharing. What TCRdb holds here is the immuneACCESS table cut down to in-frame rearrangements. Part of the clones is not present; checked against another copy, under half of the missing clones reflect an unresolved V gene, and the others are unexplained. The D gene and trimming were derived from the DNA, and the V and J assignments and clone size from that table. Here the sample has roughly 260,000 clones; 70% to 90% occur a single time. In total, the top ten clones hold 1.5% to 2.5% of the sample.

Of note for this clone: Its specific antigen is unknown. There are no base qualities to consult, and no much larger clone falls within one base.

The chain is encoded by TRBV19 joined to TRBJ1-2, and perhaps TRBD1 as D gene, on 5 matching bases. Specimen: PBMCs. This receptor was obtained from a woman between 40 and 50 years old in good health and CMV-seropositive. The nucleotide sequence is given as TGTGCCAGTAGTATGGTGTCAGGGAACAGCTATGGCTACACCTTC. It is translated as CASSMVSGNSYGYTF.